This TCR beta chain was sequenced in a study of siplizumab effects on memory and regulatory T cells. Notes on the study in general: Only a minority of proliferating CD4+ or CD8+ clones had an assignable naive or memory phenotype, with roughly 75-97% lacking one. Proliferating Tregs taken from siplizumab cultures were not shown to have a confirmed suppressive function.

Assayed TCR templates numbered roughly 100,000 for each sample. The assay was immunoSEQ multiplex PCR, and TCRdb's table has in-frame clones only and misses some. The sample has more than 90,000 clones, about 95% seen once. Looked up from germline, CDR1 is SGHDT and CDR2 is YYEEEE. Trimming stripped 1 base from V and 7 bases from J, with 14 bases between. The CDR3 runs 15 residues. Details on this clone: Its antigen is still unknown.

The sample consisted of non-Treg CD4+ T cells sorted from blood. The receptor was isolated from a human donor in good health. This chain joins TRBV5-6 and TRBJ1-4, with D unclear. CDR3 nucleotide sequence: TGTGCCAGCAGCTTGACGGGGTTGGAGAGTGAAAAACTGTTTTTT. It encodes CASSLTGLESEKLFF.